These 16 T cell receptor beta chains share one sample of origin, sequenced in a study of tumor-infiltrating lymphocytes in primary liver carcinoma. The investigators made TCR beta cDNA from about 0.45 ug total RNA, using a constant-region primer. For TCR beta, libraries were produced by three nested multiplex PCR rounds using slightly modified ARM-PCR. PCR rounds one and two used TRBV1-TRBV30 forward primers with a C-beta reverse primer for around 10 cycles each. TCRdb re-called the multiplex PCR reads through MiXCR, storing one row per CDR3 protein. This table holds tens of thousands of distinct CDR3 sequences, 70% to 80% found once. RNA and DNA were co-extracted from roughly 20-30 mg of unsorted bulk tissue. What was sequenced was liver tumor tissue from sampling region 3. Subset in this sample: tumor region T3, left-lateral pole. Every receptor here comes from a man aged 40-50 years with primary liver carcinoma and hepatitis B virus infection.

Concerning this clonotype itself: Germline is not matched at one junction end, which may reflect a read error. The CDR3 nucleotides are TGTGCCAACAGCCAAAACCGGCCCACAGATACGCAGTATTTT. Translation: CANSQNRPTDTQYF. This sequence joins TRBV16 and TRBJ2-3; D not resolved. The CDR3 is made up of 14 amino acids. Germline V gene lookup returns CDR1 KGHSY and CDR2 FQNENV.

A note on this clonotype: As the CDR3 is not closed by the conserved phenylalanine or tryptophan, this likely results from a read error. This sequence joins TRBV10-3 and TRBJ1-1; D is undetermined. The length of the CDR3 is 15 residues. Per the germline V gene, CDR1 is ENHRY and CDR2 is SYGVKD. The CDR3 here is CAISDTSGGRERAFS. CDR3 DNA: TGTGCCATTAGTGATACCTCGGGCGGGCGGGAGAGAGCTTTCTCT.

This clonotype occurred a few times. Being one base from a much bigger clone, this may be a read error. CDR3 sequence: CARSFVPGNTIYF. CDR3 coding DNA: TGTGCCAGGAGCTTCGTCCCTGGAAACACCATATATTTT. This sequence joins TRBV5-6 and TRBJ1-3; D is undetermined. Germline assignment: CDR1 SGHDT and CDR2 YYEEEE. CDR3 length: 13 amino acids.

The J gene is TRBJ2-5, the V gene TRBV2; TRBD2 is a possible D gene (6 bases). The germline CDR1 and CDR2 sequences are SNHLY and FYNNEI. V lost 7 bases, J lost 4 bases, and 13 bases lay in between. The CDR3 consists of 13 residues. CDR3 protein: CASTGPAGETQYF. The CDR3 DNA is TGTGCCAGCACGGGACCAGCGGGAGAGACCCAGTACTTC.

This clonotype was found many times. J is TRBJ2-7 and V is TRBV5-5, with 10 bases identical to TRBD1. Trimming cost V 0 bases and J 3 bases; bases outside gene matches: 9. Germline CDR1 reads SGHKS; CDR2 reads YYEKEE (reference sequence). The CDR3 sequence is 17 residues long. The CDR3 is CASSLAARTGGIYEQYF. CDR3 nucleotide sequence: TGTGCCAGCAGCTTGGCGGCGAGGACAGGGGGAATCTACGAGCAGTACTTC.

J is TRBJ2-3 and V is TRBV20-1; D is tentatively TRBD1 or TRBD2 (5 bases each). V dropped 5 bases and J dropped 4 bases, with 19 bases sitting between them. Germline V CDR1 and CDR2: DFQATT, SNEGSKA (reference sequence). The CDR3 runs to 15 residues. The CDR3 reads CSALFGRGVADTQYF. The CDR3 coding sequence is TGCAGTGCTCTCTTCGGGCGAGGGGTGGCAGATACGCAGTATTTT.

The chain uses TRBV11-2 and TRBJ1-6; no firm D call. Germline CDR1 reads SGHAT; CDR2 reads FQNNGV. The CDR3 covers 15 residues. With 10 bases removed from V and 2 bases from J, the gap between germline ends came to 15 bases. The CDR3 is CAINSQSPYNSPLHF. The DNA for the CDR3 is TGTGCCATCAACTCACAGAGCCCCTATAATTCACCCCTCCACTTT.

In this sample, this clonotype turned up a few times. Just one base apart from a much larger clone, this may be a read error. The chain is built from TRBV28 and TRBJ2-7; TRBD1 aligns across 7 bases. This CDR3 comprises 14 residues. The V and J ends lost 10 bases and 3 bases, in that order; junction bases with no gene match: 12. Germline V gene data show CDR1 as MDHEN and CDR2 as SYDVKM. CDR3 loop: CANTKGAGGYEQYF. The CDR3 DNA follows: TGTGCCAACACCAAGGGGGCAGGGGGCTACGAGCAGTACTTC.

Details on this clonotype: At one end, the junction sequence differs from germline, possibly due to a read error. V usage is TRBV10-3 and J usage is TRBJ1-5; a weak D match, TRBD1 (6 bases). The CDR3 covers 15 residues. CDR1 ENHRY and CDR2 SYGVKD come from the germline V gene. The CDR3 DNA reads TGTGCCATCAGTGAGTCGGGACAAGAATATCAGCCCCAGCATTTC. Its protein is CAISESGQEYQPQHF.

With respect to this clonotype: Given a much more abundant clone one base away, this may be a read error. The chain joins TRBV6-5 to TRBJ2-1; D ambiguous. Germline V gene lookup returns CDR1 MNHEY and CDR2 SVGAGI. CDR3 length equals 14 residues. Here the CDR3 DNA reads TGTGCCAGCAGCCGTTCGGCCGGGTACAATGAGCAGCTCTTC. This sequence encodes CASSRSAGYNEQLF.

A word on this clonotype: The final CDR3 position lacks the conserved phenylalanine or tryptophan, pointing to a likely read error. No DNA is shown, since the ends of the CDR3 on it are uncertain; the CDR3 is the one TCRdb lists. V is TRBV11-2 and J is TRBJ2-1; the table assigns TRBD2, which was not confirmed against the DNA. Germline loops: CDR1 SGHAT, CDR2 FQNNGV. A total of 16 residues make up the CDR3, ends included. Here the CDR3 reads CASTSRPSGRIYEQVL.

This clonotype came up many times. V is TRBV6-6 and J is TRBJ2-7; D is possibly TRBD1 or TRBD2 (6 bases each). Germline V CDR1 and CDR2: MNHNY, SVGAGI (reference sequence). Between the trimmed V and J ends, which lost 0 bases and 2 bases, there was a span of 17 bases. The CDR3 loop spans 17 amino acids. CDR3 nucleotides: TGTGCCAGCAGTTACTCGGGGGGTGGAGGACAGACCTACGAGCAGTACTTC. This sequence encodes CASSYSGGGGQTYEQYF.

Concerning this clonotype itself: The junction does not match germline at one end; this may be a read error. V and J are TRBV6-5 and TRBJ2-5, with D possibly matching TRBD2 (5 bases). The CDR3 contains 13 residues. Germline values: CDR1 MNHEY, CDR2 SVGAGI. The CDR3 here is CVSSYSGLDTQYF. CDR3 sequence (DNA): TGTGTCAGCAGTTATTCGGGGTTGGATACCCAGTACTTC.

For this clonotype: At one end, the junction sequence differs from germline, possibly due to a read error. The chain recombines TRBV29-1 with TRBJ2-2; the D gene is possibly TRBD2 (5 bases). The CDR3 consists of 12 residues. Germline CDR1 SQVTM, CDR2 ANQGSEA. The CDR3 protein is CSVATNTGELVF. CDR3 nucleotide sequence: TGCAGTGTTGCTACAAACACCGGGGAGCTGGTTTTT.

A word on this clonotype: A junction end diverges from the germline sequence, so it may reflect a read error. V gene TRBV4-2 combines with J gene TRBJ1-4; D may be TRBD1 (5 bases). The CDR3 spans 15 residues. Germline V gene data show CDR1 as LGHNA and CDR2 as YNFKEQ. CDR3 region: CASSQVGPRNEKRFF. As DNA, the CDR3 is TGTGCCAGCAGCCAAGTGGGACCGCGGAATGAGAAACGGTTCTTT.

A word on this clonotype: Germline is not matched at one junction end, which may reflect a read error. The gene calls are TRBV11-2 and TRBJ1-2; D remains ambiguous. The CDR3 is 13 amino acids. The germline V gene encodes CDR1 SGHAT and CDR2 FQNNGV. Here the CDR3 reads CASSLVVNYGYTF. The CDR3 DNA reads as TGCGCCAGCAGCTTAGTGGTGAACTATGGCTACACCTTC. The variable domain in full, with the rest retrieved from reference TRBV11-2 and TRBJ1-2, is EAGVAQSPRYKIIEKRQSVAFWCNPISGHATLYWYQQILGQGPKLLIQFQNNGVVDDSQLPKDRFSAERLKGVDSTLKIQPAKLEDSAVYLCASSLVVNYGYTFGSGTRLTVV.